This T cell receptor (beta chain) was observed in a study of cytomegalovirus exposure and HLA in healthy donors. General study results and limits: The study labeled 150 to 200 TCR beta chains cytomegalovirus-associated. Later genetic work tied a missense DCLRE1C variant to beta-chain V and J trimming. Presence/absence analyses assumed roughly uniform sequencing depth across donors, which may not hold. Researchers reported that a few CMV-associated chains were confirmed in vitro as CMV antigen-specific.

On this clone itself: Its matching antigen is unknown.

Germline CDR1 is SGHVS and CDR2 is FNYEAQ. The ends lost 4 bases at V and 2 bases at J; junction bases unmatched: 5. CDR3 length equals 16 residues. 60 Vbeta and 13 Jbeta primers were used in PCR. Libraries were prepared by immunoSEQ multiplex PCR; TCRdb keeps only in-frame clonotypes and omits some of them. The table shows 170,000 or so clones, with just under 80% occurring only once. The rearrangement uses TRBV7-6 and TRBJ1-3; TRBD1 matches at 10 bases. The source of this sequence is a woman in her fifties or sixties in good health and CMV-seropositive. The specimen sequenced was PBMCs. CDR3 sequence (DNA): TGTGCCAGCAGCTCCCTGGACAGGGGGACTGGAAACACCATATATTTT. Translated: CASSSLDRGTGNTIYF.